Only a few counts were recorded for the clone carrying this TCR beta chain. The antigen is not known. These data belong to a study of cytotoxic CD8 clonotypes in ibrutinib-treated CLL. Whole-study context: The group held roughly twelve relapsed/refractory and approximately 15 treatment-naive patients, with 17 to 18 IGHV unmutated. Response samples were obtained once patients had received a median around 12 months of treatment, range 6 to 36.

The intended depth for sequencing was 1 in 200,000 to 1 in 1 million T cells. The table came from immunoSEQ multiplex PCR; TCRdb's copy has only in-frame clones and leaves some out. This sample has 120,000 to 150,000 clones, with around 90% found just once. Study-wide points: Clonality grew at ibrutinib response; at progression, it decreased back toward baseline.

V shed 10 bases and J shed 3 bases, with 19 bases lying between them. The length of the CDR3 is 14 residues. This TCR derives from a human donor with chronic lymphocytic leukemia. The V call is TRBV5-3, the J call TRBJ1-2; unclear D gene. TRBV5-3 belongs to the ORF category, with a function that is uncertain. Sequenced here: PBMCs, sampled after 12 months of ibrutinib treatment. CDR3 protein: CAHPCGGTDYGYTF. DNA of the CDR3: TGTGCCCATCCCTGCGGTGGCACCGACTATGGCTACACCTTC.